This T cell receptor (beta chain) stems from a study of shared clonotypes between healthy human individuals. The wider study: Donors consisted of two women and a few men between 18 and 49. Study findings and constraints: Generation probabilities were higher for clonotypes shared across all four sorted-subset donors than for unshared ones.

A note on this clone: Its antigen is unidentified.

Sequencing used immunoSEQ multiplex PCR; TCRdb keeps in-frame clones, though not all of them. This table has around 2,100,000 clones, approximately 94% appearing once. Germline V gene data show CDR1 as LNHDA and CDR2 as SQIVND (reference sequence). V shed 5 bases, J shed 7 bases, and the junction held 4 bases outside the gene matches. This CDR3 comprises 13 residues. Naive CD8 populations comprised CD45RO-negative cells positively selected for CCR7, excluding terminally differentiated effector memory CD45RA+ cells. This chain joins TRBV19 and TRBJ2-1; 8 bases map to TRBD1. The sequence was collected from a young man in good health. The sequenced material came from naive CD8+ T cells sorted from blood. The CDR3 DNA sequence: TGTGCCAGTAGTCCTACAGGGGGGAATGAGCAGTTCTTC. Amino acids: CASSPTGGNEQFF. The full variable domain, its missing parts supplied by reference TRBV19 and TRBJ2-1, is DGGITQSPKYLFRKEGQNVTLSCEQNLNHDAMYWYRQDPGQGLRLIYYSQIVNDFQKGDIAEGYSVSREKKESFPLTVTSAQKNPTAFYLCASSPTGGNEQFFGPGTRLTVL.